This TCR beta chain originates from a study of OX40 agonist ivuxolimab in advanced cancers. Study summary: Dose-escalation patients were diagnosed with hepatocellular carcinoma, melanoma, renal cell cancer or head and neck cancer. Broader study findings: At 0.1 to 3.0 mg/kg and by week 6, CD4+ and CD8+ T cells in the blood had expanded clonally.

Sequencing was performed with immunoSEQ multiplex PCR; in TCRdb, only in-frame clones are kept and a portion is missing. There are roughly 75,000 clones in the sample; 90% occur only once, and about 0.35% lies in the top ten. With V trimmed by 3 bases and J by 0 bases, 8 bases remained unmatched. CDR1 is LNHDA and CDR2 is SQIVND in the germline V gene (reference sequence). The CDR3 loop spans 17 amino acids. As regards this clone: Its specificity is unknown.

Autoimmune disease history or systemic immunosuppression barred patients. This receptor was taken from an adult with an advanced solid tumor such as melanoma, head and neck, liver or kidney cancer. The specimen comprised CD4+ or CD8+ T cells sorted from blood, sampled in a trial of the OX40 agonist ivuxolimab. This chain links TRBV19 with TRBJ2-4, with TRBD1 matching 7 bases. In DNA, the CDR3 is TGTGCCAGTAGTATGGATGGACAGGCCCTAGCCAAAAACATTCAGTACTTC. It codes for CASSMDGQALAKNIQYF.